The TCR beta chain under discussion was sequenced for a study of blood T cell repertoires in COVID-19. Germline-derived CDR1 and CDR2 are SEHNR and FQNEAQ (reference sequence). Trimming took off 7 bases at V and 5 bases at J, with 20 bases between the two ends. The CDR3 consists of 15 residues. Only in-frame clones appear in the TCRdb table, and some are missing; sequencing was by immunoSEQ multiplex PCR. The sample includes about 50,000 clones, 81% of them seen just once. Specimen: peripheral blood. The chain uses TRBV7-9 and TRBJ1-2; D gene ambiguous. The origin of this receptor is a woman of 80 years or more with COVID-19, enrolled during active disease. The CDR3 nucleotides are TGTGCCAGCACCATGGCGGGAAGTCCTTTTTATGGCTACACCTTC. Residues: CASTMAGSPFYGYTF.